What follows is one TCR beta chain and its context. In its sample, this clone was seen once. What this receptor recognizes is not known. Base qualities are missing; no much larger clone stands one base away. This sample is part of a study of cytomegalovirus exposure and HLA in healthy donors (dated by TCRdb to about 2017). In the study overall: In an earlier analysis of under 600 of the donors, 276 Gb of sequence data and 100 million or so unique TCR beta sequences from about 190 million T cells were reported. Both class I and class II loci were covered by HLA typing, at four-digit resolution. On average, roughly 200,000 unique TCR beta nucleotide sequences were sequenced per donor among about 400 genotyped donors of the cohort, with roughly a sixth of those sequences being non-productive. Of the roughly 410 genotyped donors, 80% to 90% were placed in the genetic ancestry cluster associated with self-reported Caucasian donors. The study combined high-throughput TCR immunosequencing, statistical association of individual TCRs with disease status, and machine learning to predict cytomegalovirus infection status. In the later analysis, no new phenotypic data were used to find candidate immune exposures; instead, reliance was placed on TCR beta sequences and their occurrence across donors. Five DR-DQ haplotypes were handled as single units for association and clustering because linkage in the cohort was strong. The number of typed donors differed by locus: about 620-640 for A, B, C, DRB1 and DQB1; approximately 540 for DQA1; approximately 600 for DPA1; and about 470 for DPB1. In an earlier analysis of several hundred of the donors, high-throughput TCR beta sequencing was used to judge whether each TCR beta V gene segment behaved as functional or pseudogenic. In addition to the first cohort of 666 subjects, a separate validation cohort of approximately 110 different subjects was used. Approximately 330 gigabases of sequencing data and around 80 million unique TCR sequences made up an early release that covered approximately 620 HLA-typed donors. All discovery cohort repertoires had been generated using a single sequencing platform. Donor age, sex, ethnicity and CMV serostatus were compiled together with the repertoire data. The T cell repertoires of some 670 subjects were profiled by immunosequencing and related to cytomegalovirus serostatus. The aim of the study was to test whether cataloging public T cell receptors could identify signatures of past pathogen exposure. A later analysis re-analyzed previously published TCR beta repertoires from 600 to 850 donors and added high-resolution HLA genotyping to study TCR occurrence patterns. A later genetic analysis used genome-wide SNP genotypes for about three fifths of the 666 donors, treating that subset as a discovery cohort.

Broad study findings and their caveats: Correlated functional status among segregating V segments might reflect linkage disequilibrium, but an unknown experimental factor could not be ruled out. The earlier analysis of 587 of the donors excluded 15 to 20 rarely observed V segments, including chromosome 9 orphons, because counts were too low. For the cohort, immune exposure information was limited to CMV serostatus. In a later analysis, most CMV-associated TCR beta chains were found to appear HLA-restricted, with HLA associations seemingly driven largely by CMV exposure. An association between a missense DCLRE1C variant and V-gene and J-gene trimming of TCR beta chains was found in a later genetic analysis and replicated in an independent cohort. Sequencing depth was assumed to be roughly uniform across donors in the presence/absence analyses, though that assumption may not hold. When HLA alleles, especially DR and DQ, strongly co-occurred, attributing TCR associations to individual alleles was difficult. In an earlier analysis of roughly 560 of the donors, most TCR beta V segments were observed in productive rearrangements about 90% or about 30% of the time, broadly matching IMGT annotations. Across donors, most TCR sequences were observed very rarely, whereas some public TCRs were present in many individuals. In vitro tests confirmed that a few of the cytomegalovirus-associated TCR beta chains recognize cytomegalovirus antigens. The classifier was reported to diagnose cytomegalovirus status with high specificity and sensitivity in both the original and validation cohorts. A further reported finding was that TCR beta sequences accurately predicted the HLA-A and HLA-B alleles for most subjects in the first cohort. A later genetic analysis reported fewer N-insertions in productive TCRs among donors in an Asian-associated ancestry cluster than the roughly 700-donor mean. Several of the top co-occurrence clusters appeared to be linked to parvovirus B19, influenza, CMV and Epstein-Barr virus, according to a later analysis. HLA typing was unavailable for some donors at each locus, so association tests used only the typed subset. Specific HLA alleles were associated with 16,951 TCR beta sequences at a false discovery rate of 0.05 in a later analysis. Only TCR beta chains were sequenced in this cohort, and the absence of alpha or paired-chain data limited detectable features. The sequencing pipeline was judged likely to have produced a cluster of highly shared sequence variants as a technical artifact. In a later analysis, TCR association rates were found to vary across HLA loci, with the most associated TCRs seen for DRB1 alleles and the fewest for HLA-C alleles. Compared with equally common non-associated chains, HLA-associated TCR beta chains in a later analysis were more clonally expanded and had lower generation probabilities. The study gave a list of about 170 TCR beta chains associated with cytomegalovirus. It was suggested by the authors that the approach could potentially be generalized to other disease states and immunological phenotypes.

The cohort consisted of fewer than 700 healthy bone marrow donors. At the time of sampling, all cohort members were nominally healthy, though unrecorded immune exposures were likely present. The donor was CMV seronegative and belonged to the group of 352 seronegative cohort members. Each donor provided a peripheral blood sample, and peripheral blood mononuclear cells were used for TCR beta sequencing. Genomic DNA was extracted from the blood cell samples with the Qiagen DNeasy Blood Extraction Kit. Receptor libraries were prepared by the immunoSEQ multiplex PCR assay. A mixture of 60 forward primers for TCR Vbeta segments and 13 reverse primers for TCR Jbeta segments was used in the multiplex PCR. The CDR3 region of rearranged TCR beta genes was amplified from genomic DNA by a multiplex PCR assay. On the Illumina HiSeq System, the amplified TCR beta libraries were sequenced as 87-base-pair reads. The original methods were these. Across the roughly 600 repertoires, a later analysis counted 80 million or so unique TCR beta chains, around 11 million of which were shared by at least two donors. Raw reads were error-corrected and collapsed into unique sequences by a nearest-neighbor algorithm in which closely related sequences were merged to remove PCR and sequencing errors. CDR3 sequences were aligned to IMGT reference sequences to assign V, D and J gene segments. Each retained sequence needed at least a six-nucleotide match to both a V gene segment and a J gene segment. A rearrangement was called productive if the CDR3 had no stop codons and remained in frame with V and J, and every other rearrangement was called non-productive. CDR3 was defined according to IMGT convention as the region running from the second conserved V-encoded cysteine to the conserved J-encoded phenylalanine. The earlier analysis of about 530 of the donors excluded any sequence lacking an unambiguous match to a single V gene segment. An earlier analysis of 500 to 600 of the donors classified V segments as functional when productive rearrangements were above 56.7% and as segregating when the standard deviation between donors was above 5%. A statistical classification framework was built for diagnosing cytomegalovirus status from the catalog of TCR beta chain sequences. V and J gene assignment, in a later analysis, came from comparing TCR nucleotide sequences with IMGT/GENE-DB human TR gene sequences. In a later analysis, CDR3 sequences and most-parsimonious VDJ recombination scenarios were assigned using the TCRdist pipeline. In a later analysis, each TCR beta chain was defined by its CDR3 amino acid sequence together with its V-gene family, and reads without a unique V-gene family were excluded. As a way to deal with suspected cross-contamination and a sequencing artifact, a later analysis dropped 640 or so nucleotide sequences that were highly shared and had low generation probability. A later analysis calculated a clonal expansion index for each public chain from normalized within-repertoire ranks of inferred template counts. Generation probabilities in a later analysis came from a VDJ recombination model fitted to out-of-frame rearrangements, and those results were checked against IGoR. Hypergeometric tests were used in a later analysis to score TCR-TCR, TCR-HLA and TCR-CMV co-occurrence, with a repertoire-size bias correction applied to the TCR pairs. In a later analysis, false discovery rates were estimated by permuting HLA or CMV assignments 20 times. In a later analysis, co-occurring TCRs were grouped using DBSCAN, with TCRdist sequence similarity added in when clustering inside HLA-allele-positive subsets. Repertoires with fewer than 30,000 or more than 120,000 public chains, plus five repertoires with anomalous nucleotide sharing, were excluded from co-occurrence clustering. TCRdb holds this immuneACCESS table with in-frame rearrangements only. Some clones are missing; in checked studies, unresolved V genes explain under half, and the rest has no known cause. The V and J calls and clone size are taken from that table; D and trimming were inferred from the DNA. Present in this sample are about 140,000 clones, 80% of which were seen just once. Of the sample, 2% to 2.5% falls within the top ten clones.

This TCR came from a man under 40 in good health and CMV-seronegative. The source material was PBMCs.

In nucleotide form, the sequence is TGTGCCAGCAGCTGGGGGGTGGGGGTTTCCTACGAGCAGTACTTC. Protein translation: CASSWGVGVSYEQYF. The rearrangement combines TRBV5-4 with TRBJ2-7; the D region possibly corresponds to TRBD2 (6 bases align). The germline ends are 14 bases apart after V is trimmed by 3 bases and J by 1 base. As encoded in the germline V gene (reference sequence), CDR1 is SGHNT while CDR2 is YYREEE. The CDR3 numbers 15 residues from cysteine through phenylalanine. Only CDR3 DNA is held: 45 bases, read in frame from base 1. With the portions outside the CDR3 filled from the reference TRBV5-4 and TRBJ2-7 genes, the complete variable region becomes ETGVTQSPTHLIKTRGQQVTLRCSSQSGHNTVSWYQQALGQGPQFIFQYYREEENGRGNFPPRFSGLQFPNYSSELNVNALELDDSALYLCASSWGVGVSYEQYFGPGTRLTVT.